Listed below are T cell receptor beta chains from one sample, sequenced in a study of blood T cells in healthy people across ages. TCRdb reprocessed the 5' RACE reads with MiXCR, giving one entry per CDR3 protein. The table includes roughly 1,000,000 distinct CDR3 sequences, approximately 25% detected once. This sample was also put to use in a study of T cells of mothers and their children.

The sample taken for sequencing was blood. The source of these receptors is a girl aged 2 to 9 in good health. Both conserved end residues are part of each CDR3. D genes are given only for firm matches. Size is omitted from some rows. Given values are once, few, many or a class for expanded clones.

size	V	J	D	DNA	CDR3
few	TRBV20-1	TRBJ1-4	TRBD1	TGCAGTGCTAGAGTTGGGACAGGGGATGAAAAACTGTTTTTT	CSARVGTGDEKLFF
-	TRBV7-9	TRBJ1-2	TRBD1	TGTGCCAGCAGCTCGACCGCCGGGACAGAGGGCTACACCTTC	CASSSTAGTEGYTF
-	TRBV20-1	TRBJ2-1	TRBD2	TGCAGTGCTAGAGACCGACTAGCGGGAGACAATGAGCAGTTCTTC	CSARDRLAGDNEQFF
-	TRBV20-1	TRBJ2-1	-	TGCAGTGCTAGAGATCGAGAGGGAGAGGTCTACAATGAGCAGTTCTTC	CSARDREGEVYNEQFF
-	TRBV25-1	TRBJ2-7	-	TGTGCCAGCAGTGGGCGGGACCTGTGGGACTTC	CASSGRDLWDF
-	TRBV25-1	TRBJ2-5	TRBD2	TGTGCCAGCAGTGAATTGACGGGAGGGCACGAGACCCAGTACTTC	CASSELTGGHETQYF
once	TRBV20-1	TRBJ2-1	-	TGCGGTGCTAGAGAACTTGGGGCTAGAGGTTTCAATGAGCAGTTCTTC	CGARELGARGFNEQFF
few	TRBV7-3	TRBJ2-3	TRBD2	TGTGCCAGCAGCTTCGCGGGGGAGAGCACAGATACGCAGTATTTT	CASSFAGESTDTQYF
-	TRBV29-1	TRBJ2-1	-	TGCAGCGCAGTCCAGGGATTCAACAATGAGCAGTTCTTC	CSAVQGFNNEQFF
-	TRBV5-1	TRBJ2-1	TRBD2	TGCGCCAGCAGCTTGGTGTCTTCTAGCGGGAGGCGGGATGAGCAGTTCTTC	CASSLVSSSGRRDEQFF
-	TRBV20-1	TRBJ2-5	-	TGCAGTGCTGCCCCAAGCGGCCAAGAGACCCAGTACTTC	CSAAPSGQETQYF
-	TRBV3-1	TRBJ1-2	TRBD1	TGTGCCAGCAGCCATTCCGGGACAGCACTTAACTATGGCTACACCTTC	CASSHSGTALNYGYTF
many	TRBV12-3/TRBV12-4	TRBJ2-3	-	TGTGCCAGCAGCTTAGGACGGAGCACAGATACGCAGTATTTT	CASSLGRSTDTQYF
-	TRBV7-2	TRBJ2-3	-	TGTGCCAGCAGCTTAGTGGATTCGGGGGTCTACCCAGATACGCAGTATTTT	CASSLVDSGVYPDTQYF
few	TRBV7-9	TRBJ2-5	-	TGTGCCAGCAGTTCCGCTCAAGAGACCCAGTACTTC	CASSSAQETQYF
-	TRBV20-1	TRBJ2-5	TRBD2	TGCAGTGCGGAGATAGCGGGTAGGCAAGAGACCCAGTACTTC	CSAEIAGRQETQYF
-	TRBV7-9	TRBJ1-2	-	TGTGCCAGCAGCCAGCTGGAGGATGGCTACACCTTC	CASSQLEDGYTF
many	TRBV7-2	TRBJ2-3	-	TGTGCCAGCAGCTTGGGAAGATTCACAGATACGCAGTATTTT	CASSLGRFTDTQYF
-	TRBV29-1	TRBJ2-7	-	TGCAGCATAAAGCAGGGTCTATCCTCCTACGAGCAGTACTTC	CSIKQGLSSYEQYF
-	TRBV6-5	TRBJ2-1	TRBD2	TGTGCCAGCAGTTACTCGTGGACTAGCGGAAACAATGAGCAGTTCTTC	CASSYSWTSGNNEQFF
many	TRBV18	TRBJ2-7	-	TGTGCCAGCTCACCCCCGGAGGCCTACGAGCAGTACTTC	CASSPPEAYEQYF
-	TRBV20-1	TRBJ2-1	TRBD1	TGCAGTGCTAGAGCCGGGACAGGGCTCAATGAGCAGTTCTTC	CSARAGTGLNEQFF
-	TRBV2	TRBJ1-4	-	TGTACCAGCAGGGAACTCGACAGTACCACTAATGAAAAACTGTTTTTT	CTSRELDSTTNEKLFF
few	TRBV3-1	TRBJ1-4	-	TGTGCCAGCAGCCTCAATCCGGCGGCTAATGAAAAACTGTTTTTT	CASSLNPAANEKLFF
-	TRBV3-1	TRBJ2-1	TRBD2	TGTGCCAGCACAACCGGGACTAGCGGAATCAATGAGCAGTTCTTC	CASTTGTSGINEQFF
few	TRBV29-1	TRBJ2-7	TRBD2	TGCAGCGCAGAATTACTCAGGACTAGCGGGGACTACGAGCAGTACTTC	CSAELLRTSGDYEQYF
-	TRBV10-3	TRBJ2-7	-	TGTGCCATCACCTCGGGACTTGTGGAGCAGTACTTC	CAITSGLVEQYF
few	TRBV20-1	TRBJ2-3	-	TGCAGTGGGGGAACGCAGCCAGAGACCCAGTACTTT	CSGGTQPETQYF
-	TRBV18	TRBJ2-3	-	TGTGCCAGCTCACCGGGGTTCTCGGCAGATACGCAGTATTTT	CASSPGFSADTQYF
-	TRBV4-2	TRBJ2-3	-	TGTGCCAGCAGCCAAATGGGATCGGGGGGCTACACAGATACGCAGTATTTT	CASSQMGSGGYTDTQYF
many	TRBV4-1	TRBJ2-1	-	TGCGCCAGCAGCCAAACGTCCGGGGACTACAATGAGCAGTTCTTC	CASSQTSGDYNEQFF
few	TRBV24-1	TRBJ2-1	TRBD2	TGTGCCACCAGTGAATCAGGACTAGCGGGAGTAAATGAGCAGTTCTTC	CATSESGLAGVNEQFF
-	TRBV19	TRBJ1-2	TRBD1	TGTGCCAGTAGTATAGACCAGGGGGAGTATGGCTACACCTTC	CASSIDQGEYGYTF
few	TRBV12-3/TRBV12-4	TRBJ1-2	-	TGTGCCAGCAGTTCCAGGGGCGTCGGCTATGGCTACACCTTC	CASSSRGVGYGYTF
-	TRBV29-1	TRBJ2-7	TRBD2	TGCAGCGTTGCCGGGAGGAACACCTACGAGCAGTACTTC	CSVAGRNTYEQYF